Listed below are T cell receptor beta chains from one sample, sequenced in a study of T cells in Graves' hyperthyroidism and ophthalmopathy. TCRdb processed the multiplex PCR reads anew with MiXCR; each CDR3 protein has one entry. This table holds approximately 150,000 distinct CDR3 sequences, 9.4% found once. Sequenced material: blood. The receptors shown here come from a woman younger than 35 with Graves' hyperthyroidism that later progressed to Graves' ophthalmopathy. Each CDR3 is given with its conserved first and last residue. D genes are given only for firm matches. Clone size, where shown, is once, few, many, or a class for clones that have expanded.

clone_size: many; v_call: TRBV2; j_call: TRBJ2-1; d_call: TRBD2; cdr3_nt: TGTGCCAGCAGTGAAGTGACACCGGGACTAGGTACGTTTCGGCAGTTCTTC; cdr3_aa: CASSEVTPGLGTFRQFF
clone_size: many; v_call: TRBV15; j_call: TRBJ2-2; d_call: .; cdr3_nt: TGTGCCACCAGTATTCGGGTACTATCCGGGGAGCTGTTTTTT; cdr3_aa: CATSIRVLSGELFF
clone_size: .; v_call: TRBV6-1; j_call: TRBJ2-7; d_call: TRBD1; cdr3_nt: TGTGCCAGCAGTGTGACAGGGGGGAGCTCCTACGAGCAGTACTTC; cdr3_aa: CASSVTGGSSYEQYF
clone_size: few; v_call: TRBV4-1; j_call: TRBJ2-7; d_call: .; cdr3_nt: TGCGCCAGCAGCCAAGAGGACGAGGCCTACGAGCAGTACTTC; cdr3_aa: CASSQEDEAYEQYF
clone_size: few; v_call: TRBV12-3/TRBV12-4; j_call: TRBJ2-7; d_call: TRBD2; cdr3_nt: TGTGCCAGCAGTTTGGCGGGAGAGCAGTACGAGCAGTACTTC; cdr3_aa: CASSLAGEQYEQYF
clone_size: many; v_call: TRBV28; j_call: TRBJ1-2; d_call: .; cdr3_nt: TGTGCCAGCAGTTTTCCCCAGGGTTTAAGAGATTATGGCTACACCTTC; cdr3_aa: CASSFPQGLRDYGYTF
clone_size: once; v_call: TRBV3-1; j_call: TRBJ1-4; d_call: .; cdr3_nt: TGTGCCAGCAGCCAAGATTATGAAAAACTGTTTTTT; cdr3_aa: CASSQDYEKLFF
clone_size: many; v_call: TRBV11-2; j_call: TRBJ1-6; d_call: TRBD1; cdr3_nt: TGTGCCAGCAGCTTAGGATTAGGACAGGGCTATTCACCCCTCCACTTT; cdr3_aa: CASSLGLGQGYSPLHF
clone_size: .; v_call: TRBV4-2; j_call: TRBJ1-5; d_call: .; cdr3_nt: TGTGCCAGCAGCCAAGACGAGGGCTACAATCAGCCCCAGCATTTT; cdr3_aa: CASSQDEGYNQPQHF
clone_size: few; v_call: TRBV19; j_call: TRBJ2-2; d_call: TRBD2; cdr3_nt: TGTGCCAGTAGTCGTAGCGGGGCTACGAACACCGGGGAGCTGTTTTTT; cdr3_aa: CASSRSGATNTGELFF
clone_size: many; v_call: TRBV7-3; j_call: TRBJ2-3; d_call: TRBD2; cdr3_nt: TGTGCCAGCAGCCCGTCACTAGCGGGAGGACCAGATACGCAGTATTTT; cdr3_aa: CASSPSLAGGPDTQYF